The source of this T cell receptor beta chain is a study of blood T cell repertoires in COVID-19. Per the germline V gene, CDR1 is DFQATT and CDR2 is SNEGSKA (reference sequence). The CDR3 loop spans 10 amino acids. Between the trimmed V and J ends, which lost 6 bases and 4 bases, there was a span of 6 bases. Data came from immunoSEQ multiplex PCR; TCRdb stores just in-frame clones and leaves some out. The sample carries about 140,000 clones, roughly 86% recorded once. The specimen sequenced was peripheral blood. The TCR was taken from a woman aged 55-70 years with acute or convalescent COVID-19. The J gene is TRBJ1-2, the V gene TRBV20-1; D is unresolved. The CDR3 sequence: CSALAYGYTF. The CDR3 nucleotides are TGCAGTGCCCTAGCCTATGGCTACACCTTC.